Here is one TCR beta chain with its context. The antigen it recognizes is unknown. At one end, the junction sequence differs from germline, possibly due to a read error. The data belong to a study of cytomegalovirus exposure and HLA in healthy donors (dated by TCRdb to 2017 to 2019). About the investigation overall: The 550 to 750 repertoires of the first cohort and the roughly 120 validation repertoires were produced on the same platform, according to a later analysis. High-throughput TCR immunosequencing, statistical association of individual TCRs with disease status, and machine learning were combined to predict cytomegalovirus infection status. Besides the first cohort of roughly 640 subjects, a separate validation cohort made up of roughly 120 different subjects was used. The study was designed to test whether signatures of past pathogen exposure could be identified by cataloging public T cell receptors. The study at large found these results: Most TCR sequences were seen in very few donors, while some public TCRs were found in many individuals. Subsequent analysis determined that TCRs grouped into clusters in the first cohort also showed a tendency toward co-occurrence across the 120 or so validation repertoires, and roughly 94% of cluster scores exceeded 0. A later analysis had no HLA typing for the validation cohort, so co-occurrence there was scored across all 120 repertoires. In both the original and validation cohorts, the classifier was reported to diagnose cytomegalovirus status with high specificity and sensitivity. Three of the identified cytomegalovirus-associated TCR beta chains were confirmed in vitro to be specific for cytomegalovirus antigens. The study gave a list of more than 150 TCR beta chains associated with cytomegalovirus. The authors suggested that the approach could potentially be extended to other disease states and immunological phenotypes.

Separate from the roughly 650-subject first cohort, the validation cohort of about 110 subjects was the group to which the donors belonged. The library relied on the immunoSEQ multiplex PCR assay. In the source study's methods: To diagnose cytomegalovirus status from the catalog of TCR beta chain sequences, a statistical classification framework was built. The table comes from immuneACCESS by way of TCRdb, which keeps in-frame sequences with V and J called. Part of the clones is missing from these tables; in studies checked, under half for an unresolved V gene and the rest for unknown reasons. V, J and clone size derive from that table, while D and trimming were established from the DNA sequence. For this sample the table gives some 150,000 clones, of which roughly 87% were detected only once. In total, the top ten clones hold about 4.9% of the sample. Its CDR3 holds 14 amino acids, cysteine through phenylalanine. The read is trimmed to its CDR3 DNA, 42 bases read in frame from base 1. The germline V gene (reference sequence) yields SSHAT for CDR1 and FNYEAQ for CDR2.

This TCR came from a man aged 18-30 years in good health and CMV-seropositive. The sequence is built from TRBV7-7 and TRBJ2-5; TRBD2 fits 7 bases in the junction. Sequencing was performed on PBMCs. The sequence in DNA is TGTGCTAGCAGTCAAAGCGGCGGGGGAGAGACCCAGTACTTC. Its amino acids are CASSQSGGGETQYF.